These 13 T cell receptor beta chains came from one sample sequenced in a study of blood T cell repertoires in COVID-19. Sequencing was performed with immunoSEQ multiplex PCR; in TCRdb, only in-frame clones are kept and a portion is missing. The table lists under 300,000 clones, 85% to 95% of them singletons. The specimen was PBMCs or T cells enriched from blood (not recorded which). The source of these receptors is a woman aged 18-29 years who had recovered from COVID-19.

CDR3 region: CASSLAGEKTSGGTYEQYF. CDR3 nucleotides: TGTGCCAGCAGCTTAGCGGGGGAGAAGACTAGCGGGGGAACCTACGAGCAGTACTTC. This chain links TRBV7-8 with TRBJ2-7; TRBD2 matches 12 bases. J lost 2 bases, V lost 0 bases, and 11 bases had no gene match. Germline V CDR1 and CDR2: SGHVS, FQNEAQ. The CDR3 runs 19 residues.

This CDR3 is CASSLEAPGTSGDEQFF. The CDR3 nucleotides are TGTGCCAGCAGCTTAGAGGCCCCCGGGACTAGCGGGGATGAGCAGTTCTTC. This chain links TRBV11-2 with TRBJ2-1, with 13 bases aligning to TRBD2. Germline V gene data show CDR1 as SGHAT and CDR2 as FQNNGV. V was pared by 0 bases and J by 8 bases, with 7 bases of the junction left unmatched. The CDR3 consists of 17 residues.

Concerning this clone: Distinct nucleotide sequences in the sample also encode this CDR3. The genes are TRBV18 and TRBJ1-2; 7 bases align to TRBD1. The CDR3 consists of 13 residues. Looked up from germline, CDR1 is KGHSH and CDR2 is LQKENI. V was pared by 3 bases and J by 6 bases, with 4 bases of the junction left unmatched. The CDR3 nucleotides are TGTGCCAGCTCACCGCGACAGGGCGATGGCTACACCTTC. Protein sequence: CASSPRQGDGYTF.

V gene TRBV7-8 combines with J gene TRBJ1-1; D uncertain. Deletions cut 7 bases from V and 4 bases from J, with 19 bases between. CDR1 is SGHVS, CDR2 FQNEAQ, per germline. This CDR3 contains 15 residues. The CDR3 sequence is CASKKGWGVLTEAFF. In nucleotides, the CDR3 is TGTGCCAGCAAAAAGGGATGGGGAGTTCTCACTGAAGCTTTCTTT.

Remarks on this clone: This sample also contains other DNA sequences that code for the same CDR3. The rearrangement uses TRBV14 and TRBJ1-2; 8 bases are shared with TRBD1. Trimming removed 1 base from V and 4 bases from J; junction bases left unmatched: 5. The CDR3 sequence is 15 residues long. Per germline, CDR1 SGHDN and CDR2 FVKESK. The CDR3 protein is CASSQVSGTGYGYTF. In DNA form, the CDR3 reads TGTGCCAGCAGCCAAGTGTCCGGGACAGGCTATGGCTACACCTTC. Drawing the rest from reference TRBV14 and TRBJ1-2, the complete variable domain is EAGVTQFPSHSVIEKGQTVTLRCDPISGHDNLYWYRRVMGKEIKFLLHFVKESKQDESGMPNNRFLAERTGGTYSTLKVQPAELEDSGVYFCASSQVSGTGYGYTFGSGTRLTVV.

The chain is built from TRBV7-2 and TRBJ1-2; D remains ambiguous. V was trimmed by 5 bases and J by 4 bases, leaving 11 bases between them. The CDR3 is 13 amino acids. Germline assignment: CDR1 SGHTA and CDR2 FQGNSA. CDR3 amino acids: CASSRDFAYGYTF. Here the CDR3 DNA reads TGTGCCAGCAGCCGGGATTTCGCCTATGGCTACACCTTC. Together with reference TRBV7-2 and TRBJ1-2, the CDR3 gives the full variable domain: GAGVSQSPSNKVTEKGKDVELRCDPISGHTALYWYRQSLGQGLEFLIYFQGNSAPDKSGLPSDRFSAERTGGSVSTLTIQRTQQEDSAVYLCASSRDFAYGYTFGSGTRLTVV.

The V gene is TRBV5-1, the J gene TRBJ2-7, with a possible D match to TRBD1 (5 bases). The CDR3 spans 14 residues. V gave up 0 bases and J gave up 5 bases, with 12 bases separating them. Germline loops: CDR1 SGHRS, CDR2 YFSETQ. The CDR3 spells CASSLDQGIHEQYF. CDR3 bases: TGCGCCAGCAGCTTGGATCAGGGTATCCACGAGCAGTACTTC.

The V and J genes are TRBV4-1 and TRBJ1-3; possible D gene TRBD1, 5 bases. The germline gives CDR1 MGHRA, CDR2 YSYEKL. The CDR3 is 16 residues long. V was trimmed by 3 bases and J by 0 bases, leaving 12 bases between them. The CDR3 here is CASSQPRVLSGNTIYF. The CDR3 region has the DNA TGCGCCAGCAGCCAGCCCAGGGTCCTCTCTGGAAACACCATATATTTT.

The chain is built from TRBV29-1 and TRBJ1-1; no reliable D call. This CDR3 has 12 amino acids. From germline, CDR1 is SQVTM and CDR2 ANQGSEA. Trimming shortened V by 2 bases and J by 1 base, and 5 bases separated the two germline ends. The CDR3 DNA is TGCAGCGTTGAACGGGGGAACACTGAAGCTTTCTTT. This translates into CSVERGNTEAFF.

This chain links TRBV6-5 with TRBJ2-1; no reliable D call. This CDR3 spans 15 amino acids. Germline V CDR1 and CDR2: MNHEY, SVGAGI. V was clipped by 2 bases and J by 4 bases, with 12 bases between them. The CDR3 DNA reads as TGTGCCAGCAGTTACGGAGAGGATTTTTACAATGAGCAGTTCTTC. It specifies CASSYGEDFYNEQFF.

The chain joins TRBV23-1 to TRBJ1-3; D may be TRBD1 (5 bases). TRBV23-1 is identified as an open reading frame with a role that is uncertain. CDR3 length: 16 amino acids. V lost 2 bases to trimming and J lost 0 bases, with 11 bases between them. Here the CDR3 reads CASSQRPGFSGNTIYF. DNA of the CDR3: TGCGCCAGCAGTCAAAGACCAGGGTTCTCTGGAAACACCATATATTTT.

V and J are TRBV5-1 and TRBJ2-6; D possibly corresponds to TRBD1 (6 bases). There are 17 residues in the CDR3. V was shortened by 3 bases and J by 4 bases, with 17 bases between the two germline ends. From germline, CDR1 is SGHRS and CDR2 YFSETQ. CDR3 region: CASSYENRVSGANVLTF. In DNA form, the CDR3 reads TGCGCCAGCAGCTACGAAAACAGGGTTTCCGGGGCCAACGTCCTGACTTTC.

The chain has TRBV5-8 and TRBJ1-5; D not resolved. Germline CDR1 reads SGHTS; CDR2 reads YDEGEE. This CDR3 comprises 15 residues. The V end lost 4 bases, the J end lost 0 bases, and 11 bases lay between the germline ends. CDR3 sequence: CASSLRIYSNQPQHF. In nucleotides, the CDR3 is TGTGCCAGCAGCCTACGCATATATAGCAATCAGCCCCAGCATTTT.